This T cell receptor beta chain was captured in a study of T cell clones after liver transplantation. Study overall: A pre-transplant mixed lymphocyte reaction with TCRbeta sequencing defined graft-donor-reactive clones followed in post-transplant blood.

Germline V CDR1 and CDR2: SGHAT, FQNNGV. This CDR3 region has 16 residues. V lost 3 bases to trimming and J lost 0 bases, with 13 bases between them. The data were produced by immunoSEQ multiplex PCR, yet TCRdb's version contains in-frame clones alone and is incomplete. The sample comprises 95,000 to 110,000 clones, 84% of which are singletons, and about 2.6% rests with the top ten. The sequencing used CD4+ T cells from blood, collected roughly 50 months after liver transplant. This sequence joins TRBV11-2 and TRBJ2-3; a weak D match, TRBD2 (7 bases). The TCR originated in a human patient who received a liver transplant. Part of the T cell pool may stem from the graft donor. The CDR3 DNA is TGTGCCAGCAGCTTCGTAGGGGGGGGTAGCACAGATACGCAGTATTTT. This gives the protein CASSFVGGGSTDTQYF.